This T cell receptor beta chain was sequenced in a study of shared clonotypes between healthy human individuals (dated by TCRdb to 2018 to 2021). Turning to the overall study: A couple of women and a few men aged 18 to 49 years were included in the cohort. Leukapheresis yielded between about 0.9 and 10 billion PBMCs per donor. Per donor, three plates each were used for CD4 naive and CD4 memory, two for CD8 naive, and one for CD8 memory. To increase sequencing depth and limit assay-specific biases, different laboratories used diverse techniques to prepare libraries and sequence TCR repertoires. Blood TCR repertoires of roughly 5 healthy adults were deeply sequenced to estimate repertoire size and the extent of clonotype sharing between individuals.

CD8 naive samples consisted of CD45RO-negative cells that were positively selected for CCR7, yielding a CD45RA+CCR7+ population without TemRA cells. The donors were healthy, HIV-negative adults who had no recently reported acute infections or vaccinations. All donors were Caucasian adults living in Nashville, Tennessee, USA. Blood was collected by leukapheresis, and PBMCs were isolated by Ficoll-Histopaque density gradient centrifugation and then cryopreserved in liquid nitrogen vapor phase. Analytical flow cytometry was used to check the purity and quantity of every magnetically sorted T cell population. Genomic DNA was isolated from each sorted fraction and quantified by UV absorbance on a Nanodrop 2000c. Per the germline V gene, LGHNT is the CDR1 and FRNRAP is the CDR2. Inclusive of the bounding cysteine and phenylalanine, the CDR3 is 14 residues long. CDR3 DNA only is kept here, 42 bases in frame from base 1. V loses 2 bases, J loses 2 bases, and the germline ends lie 10 bases apart.

Using the deep immunoSEQ assay, multiplex PCR amplified TCR CDR3 regions from genomic DNA. Genomic DNA extracted from each cell subset was distributed evenly over all wells of several immunoSEQ 96-well plates, and each plate served as one replicate. For sorted subsets, about 210 ng of genomic DNA, equivalent to around 30,000 T cell genomes, went into each replicate PCR. Purified libraries were quantified with a Qubit 3.0 fluorometer, sized on a Bioanalyzer 2100, and re-quantified with the KAPA Library Quantification kit. Each immunoSEQ 96-well plate was sequenced on its own single-read 150-cycle Illumina NextSeq 550 flow cell. Regarding the original processing steps: The immunoSEQ output contained only junctional sequences without quality scores, so filtering could not match that applied to full-length reads. To assign V/J genes and CDR3, sequences were annotated against IMGT germline references using PyIR, a Python wrapper for IgBLAST v1.9. Any read was removed if the V/J assignment was weak (E-value above 1e-6), the CDR3 was missing, or the read contained stop codons, out-of-frame junctions, or ambiguous translated residues. V3J clonotypes were defined as sequences sharing an identical inferred V gene, J gene, and CDR3 amino acid sequence. To compute the percentage overlap between repertoires, the number of shared unique clonotypes was divided by the size of the smaller repertoire. Three approaches were used to assess repertoire richness: RTK rarefaction, the Chao1 estimator, and Recon v2.1 estimates of unobserved clonotypes. OLGA was used to compute generation probabilities for all TCRbeta clonotypes that the gDNA method yielded from several donors. TCRdb provides this immuneACCESS table in a form limited to in-frame rearrangements. Some clones are lacking; in checked studies, under half of them reflect an unresolved V gene, and why the rest are absent is not known. V and J calls plus clone size are reproduced from that table; the DNA served to infer D and trimming. In this sample the table shows approximately 810,000 clones, 92% of which occur a single time. Less than 25% of the sample lies in the top ten.

Broad study findings and their caveats: Higher generation probabilities were observed for clonotypes shared by all four sorted-subset donors than for non-shared clonotypes. Only blood was sampled, and tissue TCR repertoires likely differ from those in blood. Pairwise subsampling indicated that sequencing depth was expected to affect the degree of clonotype sharing among donors. Across four donors, about 5% of naive CD4, 3.5% of naive CD8, under 2.5% of memory CD4, and over 0.35% of memory CD8 clonotypes were shared. Incomplete sequencing was indicated by rarefaction of sorted-subset datasets, despite the large sequencing depth. Naive subsets generally had larger estimated clonotype richness than memory subsets. Because the study included only a small number of donors, the genetic and exposure-history diversity represented was limited.

This clone was recorded only once. It has no known antigen specificity. There are no base qualities to consult, and no much larger clone falls within one base. Specimen: naive CD8+ T cells sorted from blood. Explained via the paper, the cell subset or site label denotes: CD45RA+CCR7+. The TCR sequence derives from a man aged 30 to 39 in good health. The chain joins TRBV12-5 to TRBJ2-7, with an unclear D gene assignment. The DNA is as follows: TGTGCTAGTGGTTTGACCTCGCCGGCCTACGAGCAGTACTTC. The resulting protein is CASGLTSPAYEQYF. The reference TRBV12-5 and TRBJ2-7 proteins fill in what lies around the CDR3, so the full variable domain reads DARVTQTPRHKVTEMGQEVTMRCQPILGHNTVFWYRQTMMQGLELLAYFRNRAPLDDSGMPKDRFSAEMPDATLATLKIQPSEPRDSAVYFCASGLTSPAYEQYFGPGTRLTVT.